These 13 T cell receptor beta chains were all obtained from the same sample, sequenced in a study of blood T cell repertoires in COVID-19. Generated by immunoSEQ multiplex PCR, the TCRdb table keeps only in-frame clones and is missing some. In the table there are fewer than 300,000 clones, 80% to 90% of which are singletons. The source material was peripheral blood. The receptors were gathered from a man younger than 40 with acute or convalescent COVID-19.

V is TRBV7-2 and J is TRBJ1-5; no clear D. The CDR3 totals 16 residues. V was trimmed by 2 bases and J by 10 bases, leaving 21 bases between them. Germline V gene sequence: CDR1 SGHTA, CDR2 FQGNSA. The CDR3 reads CASSLSGNLGAHPQHF. For the CDR3, the DNA is TGTGCCAGCAGCTTATCGGGGAATTTGGGAGCACACCCCCAGCATTTT.

In this sample, this clone turned up once. The rearrangement uses TRBV27 and TRBJ1-4; 12 nucleotides align to TRBD1. Germline values: CDR1 MNHEY, CDR2 SMNVEV (reference sequence). This CDR3 has 19 residues. V lost 6 bases to trimming and J lost 10 bases; unmatched junction nucleotides: 21. Here the CDR3 reads CASRPLRDRGRGDMGKLFF. Written as DNA, the CDR3 is TGTGCCAGCAGGCCCCTTAGGGACAGGGGGCGCGGGGACATGGGAAAACTGTTTTTT.

V usage is TRBV4-1 and J usage is TRBJ1-6, with TRBD1 identical over 7 bases. CDR3 length: 16 amino acids. Germline CDR1 MGHRA, CDR2 YSYEKL. V was pared by 3 bases and J by 9 bases, with 11 bases of the junction left unmatched. The CDR3 spells CASSHLFRDRGSPLHF. The CDR3 DNA reads as TGCGCCAGCAGCCACTTATTCCGGGACAGAGGTTCACCCCTCCACTTT.

This clone has only a few counts. V usage is TRBV6-6 and J usage is TRBJ1-2; a weak D match, TRBD1 (5 bases). Germline CDR1 is MNHNY and CDR2 is SVGAGI (reference sequence). V dropped 5 bases and J dropped 4 bases, with 14 bases sitting between them. This CDR3 is built from 14 residues. CDR3 sequence (DNA): TGTGCCAGCAGTGACCGGACACGGAGCTATGGCTACACCTTC. It specifies CASSDRTRSYGYTF.

The chain combines TRBV30 with TRBJ1-2; D unresolved. V gave up 6 bases and J gave up 8 bases, with 13 bases separating them. The length of the CDR3 is 11 residues. CDR1 and CDR2 (germline): GTSNPN, SVGIG (reference sequence). The DNA of the CDR3 is TGTGCCTGCCTCCCAGGAGGAGGCTACACCTTC. It is translated as CACLPGGGYTF.

The CDR3 DNA follows: TGTGCCACCAGTGATTTTTCTAGCGGGGATACGCAGTATTTT. Translation: CATSDFSSGDTQYF. The J gene is TRBJ2-3, the V gene TRBV24-1; 8 nucleotides agree with TRBD2. This CDR3 is 14 amino acids long. V dropped 1 base and J dropped 6; count of bases not matched to a gene: 2. CDR1 is KGHDR, CDR2 SFDVKD, per germline.

The rearrangement joins TRBV30 to TRBJ1-2; tentatively, D is TRBD1 (5 bases). The CDR3 has 12 residues. Per germline, CDR1 GTSNPN and CDR2 SVGIG (reference sequence). Trimming removed 8 bases at V and 7 bases at J, with 17 bases between. The CDR3 protein is CALRGGALGYTF. Here the CDR3 DNA reads TGTGCCCTCCGCGGAGGGGCCCTTGGCTACACCTTC.

In its sample, this clone was seen once. The chain recombines TRBV18 with TRBJ1-2, with D unresolved. The CDR3 consists of 14 residues. Germline V gives CDR1 KGHSH, CDR2 LQKENI. The germline V and J ends were trimmed by 2 bases and 2 bases, with 9 bases remaining between them. CDR3 in amino acids: CASSPSHVNYGYTF. As DNA, the CDR3 is TGTGCCAGCTCACCATCACACGTAAACTATGGCTACACCTTC. The entire variable domain, with the rest obtained from reference TRBV18 and TRBJ1-2, is as follows: NAGVMQNPRHLVRRRGQEARLRCSPMKGHSHVYWYRQLPEEGLKFMVYLQKENIIDESGMPKERFSAEFPKEGPSILRIQQVVRGDSAAYFCASSPSHVNYGYTFGSGTRLTVV.

CDR3 region: CASNIPDSYYYGYTF. The CDR3 DNA sequence: TGTGCCAGTAATATACCGGACAGTTACTACTATGGCTACACCTTC. The chain employs TRBV2 and TRBJ1-2; tentatively, D is TRBD1 (6 bases). V shed 9 bases and J shed 3 bases, with 20 bases lying between them. The germline V gene has CDR1 SNHLY and CDR2 FYNNEI. This CDR3 spans 15 amino acids.

The rearrangement links TRBV5-1 to TRBJ2-6; TRBD1 is a possible D gene (5 bases). From germline, CDR1 is SGHRS and CDR2 YFSETQ. The CDR3 is 16 residues long. The V gene lost 2 bases and the J gene lost 0 bases, with 9 bases spanning the gap. In nucleotides, the CDR3 is TGCGCCAGCAGCTTAGACAGAGGCTCTGGGGCCAACGTCCTGACTTTC. Encoded protein: CASSLDRGSGANVLTF.

The chain couples TRBV15 to TRBJ1-4; D gene unclear. Germline-derived CDR1 and CDR2 are LNHNV and YYDKDF (reference sequence). V lost 1 base to trimming and J lost 0 bases, with 6 bases between them. The CDR3 sequence is 15 residues long. The CDR3 sequence is CATSRGSATNEKLFF. The CDR3 bases are TGTGCCACCAGCAGAGGGAGTGCAACTAATGAAAAACTGTTTTTT.

This clone has a single count. The chain is built from TRBV4-1 and TRBJ2-1, with TRBD2 matching 11 bases. Per germline, CDR1 MGHRA and CDR2 YSYEKL. The CDR3 length is 16 residues. J was trimmed by 7 bases and V by 4 bases; bases with no gene match: 9. CDR3 amino acids: CASSLLAGGPKNEQFF. The CDR3 bases are TGCGCCAGCAGCCTATTAGCGGGGGGGCCTAAGAATGAGCAGTTCTTC.

This clone was seen just once. V usage is TRBV19 and J usage is TRBJ1-5, with no clear D. This CDR3 is built from 15 residues. Germline assignment: CDR1 LNHDA and CDR2 SQIVND (reference sequence). With 5 bases removed from V and 0 bases from J, the gap between germline ends came to 11 bases. The CDR3 sequence is CASSWSYYSNQPQHF. The DNA for the CDR3 is TGTGCCAGTAGTTGGTCCTATTATAGCAATCAGCCCCAGCATTTT.